The 8 T cell receptor beta chains below were found in one sample sequenced in a study of cytomegalovirus exposure and HLA in healthy donors. The PCR had 60 Vbeta and 13 Jbeta primers. The protocol was immunoSEQ multiplex PCR, while the TCRdb copy is restricted to in-frame clones and leaves out a portion. The sample lists 30,000 to 40,000 clones, 60% to 75% seen once, with 5% to 8% in the top ten. The sequenced sample consisted of PBMCs. The receptors originated from a man aged 25 to 45 in good health and CMV-seronegative.

This clone was found a few times. The V call is TRBV6-1, the J call TRBJ1-6, with D possibly TRBD1 on 6 matching bases. This CDR3 has 14 amino acids. V shed 6 bases and J shed 7 bases, with 13 bases lying between them. Germline values: CDR1 MNHNS, CDR2 SASEGT. This CDR3 reads CASRSRGENSPLHF. In nucleotides, the CDR3 is TGTGCCAGCAGATCCAGGGGAGAGAATTCACCCCTCCACTTT.

The rearrangement uses TRBV7-2 and TRBJ2-3; 7 nucleotides align to TRBD1. Per the germline V gene, CDR1 is SGHTA and CDR2 is FQGNSA. The CDR3 runs to 14 residues. The trim removed 5 bases at V and 6 bases at J, leaving 8 bases unmatched. The CDR3 bases are TGTGCCAGCAGCCAACGACAGGGTGCCGATACGCAGTATTTT. It encodes CASSQRQGADTQYF.

The genes are TRBV14 and TRBJ2-1, with 9 bases fitting TRBD2. Germline CDR1 reads SGHDN; CDR2 reads FVKESK. Trimming removed 6 bases from V and 5 bases from J; junction bases left unmatched: 8. This CDR3 has 15 residues. CDR3 residues: CASRLSGSVDNEQFF. CDR3 DNA sequence: TGTGCCAGCAGACTTAGCGGGAGCGTGGACAATGAGCAGTTCTTC.

This clone came up once. The chain uses TRBV15 and TRBJ2-5; TRBD1 matches 7 bases. Trimming cost V 0 bases and J 13 bases; bases outside gene matches: 5. CDR3 length: 12 residues. Germline V lookup: CDR1 LNHNV, CDR2 YYDKDF (reference sequence). CDR3 nucleotide sequence: TGTGCCACCAGCAGAGATGGGACAGTTCGGTACTTC. Its protein product is CATSRDGTVRYF.

The V gene is TRBV14, the J gene TRBJ2-1; 8 positions agree with TRBD1. The CDR3 covers 14 residues. Germline V gene lookup returns CDR1 SGHDN and CDR2 FVKESK. The V segment lost 7 bases and the J segment 2 bases; nucleotides outside the gene matches: 4. This CDR3 reads CASTGTGAYNEQFF. The CDR3 bases are TGTGCCAGCACCGGGACAGGTGCCTACAATGAGCAGTTCTTC.

The genes are TRBV29-1 and TRBJ2-1, with a possible D match to TRBD1 (6 bases). Trimming left V 7 bases short and J 9 bases short, with 16 bases between. The length of the CDR3 is 12 residues. From germline, CDR1 is SQVTM and CDR2 ANQGSEA. The CDR3 here is CSGQKGGSEQFF. The CDR3 region has the DNA TGCAGCGGACAAAAAGGGGGAAGTGAGCAGTTCTTC.

This chain links TRBV7-8 with TRBJ1-5; 8 bases match TRBD1. CDR1 and CDR2 (germline): SGHVS, FQNEAQ. The CDR3 is made up of 14 amino acids. Germline trimming cut 4 bases from V and 3 bases from J; bases unmatched to any gene: 2. The CDR3 protein is CASSSGQDNQPQHF. CDR3 sequence (DNA): TGTGCCAGCAGCTCGGGACAGGACAATCAGCCCCAGCATTTT.

The genes are TRBV21-1 and TRBJ1-1; whether TRBD1, the table's D call, matches the DNA was not checked. TRBV21-1 is listed as a pseudogene. The CDR3 totals 12 residues. The CDR3 is CASGWTDTEAFF. CDR3 sequence (DNA): TGTGCCAGCGGCTGGACAGACACTGAAGCTTTCTTT.